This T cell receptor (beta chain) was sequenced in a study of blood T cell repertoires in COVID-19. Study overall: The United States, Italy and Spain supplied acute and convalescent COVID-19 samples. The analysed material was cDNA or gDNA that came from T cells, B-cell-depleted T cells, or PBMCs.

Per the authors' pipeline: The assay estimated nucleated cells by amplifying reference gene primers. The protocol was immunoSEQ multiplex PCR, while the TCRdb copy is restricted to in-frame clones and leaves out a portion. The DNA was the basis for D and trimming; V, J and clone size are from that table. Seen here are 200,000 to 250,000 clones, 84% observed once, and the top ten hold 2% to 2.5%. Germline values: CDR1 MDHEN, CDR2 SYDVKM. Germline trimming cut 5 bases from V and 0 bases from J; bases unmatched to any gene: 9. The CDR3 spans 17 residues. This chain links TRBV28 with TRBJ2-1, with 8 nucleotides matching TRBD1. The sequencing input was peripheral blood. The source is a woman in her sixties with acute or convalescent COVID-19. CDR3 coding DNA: TGTGCCAGCAGTCTAGGGACAGGCGCGAGCTCCTACAATGAGCAGTTCTTC. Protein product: CASSLGTGASSYNEQFF. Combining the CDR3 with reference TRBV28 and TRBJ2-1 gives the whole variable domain DVKVTQSSRYLVKRTGEKVFLECVQDMDHENMFWYRQDPGLGLRLIYFSYDVKMKEKGDIPEGYSVSREKKERFSLILESASTNQTSMYLCASSLGTGASSYNEQFFGPGTRLTVL.